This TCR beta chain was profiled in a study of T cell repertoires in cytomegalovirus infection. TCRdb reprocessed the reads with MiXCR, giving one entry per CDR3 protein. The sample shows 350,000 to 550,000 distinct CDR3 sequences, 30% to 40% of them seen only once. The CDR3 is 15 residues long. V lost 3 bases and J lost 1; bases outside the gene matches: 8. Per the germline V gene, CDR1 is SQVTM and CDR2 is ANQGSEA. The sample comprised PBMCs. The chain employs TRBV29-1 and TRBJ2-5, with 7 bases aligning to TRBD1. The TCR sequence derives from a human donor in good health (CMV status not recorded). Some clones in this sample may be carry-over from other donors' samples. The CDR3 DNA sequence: TGCAGCGTTGAGGGGGCCAGGGGGAGCCAAGAGACCCAGTACTTC. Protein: CSVEGARGSQETQYF.